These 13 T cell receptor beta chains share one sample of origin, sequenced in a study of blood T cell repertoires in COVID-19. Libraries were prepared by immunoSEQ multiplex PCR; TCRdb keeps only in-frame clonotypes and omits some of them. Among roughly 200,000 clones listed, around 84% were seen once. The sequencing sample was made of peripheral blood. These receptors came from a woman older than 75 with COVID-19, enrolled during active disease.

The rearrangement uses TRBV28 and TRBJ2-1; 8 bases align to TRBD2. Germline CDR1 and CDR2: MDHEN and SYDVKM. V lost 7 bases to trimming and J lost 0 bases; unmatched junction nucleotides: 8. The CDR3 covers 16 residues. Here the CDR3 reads CASTPGGANSYNEQFF. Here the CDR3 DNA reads TGTGCCAGCACACCCGGGGGGGCCAACTCCTACAATGAGCAGTTCTTC.

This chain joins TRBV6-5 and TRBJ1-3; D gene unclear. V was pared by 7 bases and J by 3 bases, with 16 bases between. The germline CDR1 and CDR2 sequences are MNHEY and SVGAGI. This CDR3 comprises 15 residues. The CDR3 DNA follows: TGTGCCAGCAACAACCGGGAAAAAGGTGGAAACACCATATATTTT. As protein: CASNNREKGGNTIYF.

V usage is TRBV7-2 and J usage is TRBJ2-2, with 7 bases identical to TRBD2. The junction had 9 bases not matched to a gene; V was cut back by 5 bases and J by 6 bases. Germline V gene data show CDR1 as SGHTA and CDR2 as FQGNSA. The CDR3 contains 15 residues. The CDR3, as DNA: TGTGCCAGCAGCCCCCCGGGGAGGGCGTCCGGGGAGCTGTTTTTT. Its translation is CASSPPGRASGELFF.

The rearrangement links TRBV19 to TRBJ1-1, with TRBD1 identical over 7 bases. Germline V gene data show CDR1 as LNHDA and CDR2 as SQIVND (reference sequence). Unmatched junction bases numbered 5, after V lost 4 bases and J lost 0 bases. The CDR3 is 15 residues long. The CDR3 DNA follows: TGTGCCAGTAGTAGCCCAGGGGGGATGAACACTGAAGCTTTCTTT. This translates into CASSSPGGMNTEAFF.

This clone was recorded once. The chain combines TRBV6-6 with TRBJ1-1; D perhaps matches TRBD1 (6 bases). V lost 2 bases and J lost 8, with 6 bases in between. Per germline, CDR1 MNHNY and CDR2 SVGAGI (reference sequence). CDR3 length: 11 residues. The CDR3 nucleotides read TGTGCCAGCAGTTACGGGACAGAAGCTTTCTTT. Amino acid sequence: CASSYGTEAFF.

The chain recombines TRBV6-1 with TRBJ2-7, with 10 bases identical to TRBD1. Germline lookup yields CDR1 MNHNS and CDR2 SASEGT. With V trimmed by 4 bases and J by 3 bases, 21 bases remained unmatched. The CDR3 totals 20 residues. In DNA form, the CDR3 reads TGTGCCAGCAGTGGCCCTTCCCGGGACAGGGGAGTTCAAAACTACTACGAGCAGTACGTC. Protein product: CASSGPSRDRGVQNYYEQYV.

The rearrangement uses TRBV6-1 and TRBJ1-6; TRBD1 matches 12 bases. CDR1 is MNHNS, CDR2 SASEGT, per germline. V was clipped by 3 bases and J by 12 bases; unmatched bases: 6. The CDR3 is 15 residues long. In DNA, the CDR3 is TGTGCCAGCAGTGAGGCCGGGACAGGGGGCCTACCCCTCCACTTT. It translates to CASSEAGTGGLPLHF.

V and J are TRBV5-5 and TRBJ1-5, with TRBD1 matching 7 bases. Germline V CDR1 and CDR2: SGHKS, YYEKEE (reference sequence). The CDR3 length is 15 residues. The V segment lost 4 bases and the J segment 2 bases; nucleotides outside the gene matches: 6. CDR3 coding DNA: TGTGCCAGCAGCGCCCAGGGGGGCGGCAATCAGCCCCAGCATTTT. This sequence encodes CASSAQGGGNQPQHF.

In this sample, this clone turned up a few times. The CDR3 loop reads CASSFRGEHGYTF. The CDR3 DNA is TGTGCCAGCAGCTTCCGCGGGGAACATGGCTACACCTTC. This chain connects TRBV7-2 to TRBJ1-2; no clear D gene. Germline CDR1 SGHTA, CDR2 FQGNSA. CDR3 length: 13 amino acids. V shed 3 bases and J shed 6 bases, with 11 bases lying between them.

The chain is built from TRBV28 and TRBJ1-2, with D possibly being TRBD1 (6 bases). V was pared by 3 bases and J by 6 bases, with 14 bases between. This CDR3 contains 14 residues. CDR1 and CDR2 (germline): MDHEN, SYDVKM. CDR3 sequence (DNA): TGTGCCAGCAGTTTTGTGGGACAAAGCAATGGCTACACCTTC. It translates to CASSFVGQSNGYTF.

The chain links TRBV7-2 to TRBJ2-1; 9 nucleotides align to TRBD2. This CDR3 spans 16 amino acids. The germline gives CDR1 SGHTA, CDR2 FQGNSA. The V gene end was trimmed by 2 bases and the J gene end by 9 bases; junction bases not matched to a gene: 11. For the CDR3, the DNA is TGTGCCAGCAGCTTACTAGCGGGAACATTTGCGGGTGAGCAGTTCTTC. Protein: CASSLLAGTFAGEQFF.

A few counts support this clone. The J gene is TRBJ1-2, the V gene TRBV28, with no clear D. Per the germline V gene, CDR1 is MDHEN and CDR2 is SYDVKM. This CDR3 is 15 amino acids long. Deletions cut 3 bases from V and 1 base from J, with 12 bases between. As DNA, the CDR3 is TGTGCCAGCAGTTTTAAGAGGACTTTTAACTATGGCTACACCTTC. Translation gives CASSFKRTFNYGYTF.

CDR3 in DNA: TGTGCCAGCAGCCTCGATGGCGGGCCGAATCAGCCCCAGCATTTT. Translating it yields CASSLDGGPNQPQHF. The J gene is TRBJ1-5, the V gene TRBV2; no definite D call. Trimming pared 6 bases from V and 4 bases from J, leaving 16 bases between. The CDR3 runs 15 residues. Looked up from germline, CDR1 is SNHLY and CDR2 is FYNNEI.